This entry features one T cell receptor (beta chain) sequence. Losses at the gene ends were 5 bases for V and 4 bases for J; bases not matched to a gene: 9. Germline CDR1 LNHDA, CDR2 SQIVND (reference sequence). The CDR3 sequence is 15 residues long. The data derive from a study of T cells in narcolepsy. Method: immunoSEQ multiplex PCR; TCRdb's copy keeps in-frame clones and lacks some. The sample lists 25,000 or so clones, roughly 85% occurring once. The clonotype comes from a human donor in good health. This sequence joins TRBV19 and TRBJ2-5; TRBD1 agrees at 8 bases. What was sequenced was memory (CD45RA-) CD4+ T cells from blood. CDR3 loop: CASSVGQAIGETQYF. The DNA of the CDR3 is TGTGCCAGTAGTGTGGGACAGGCCATAGGAGAGACCCAGTACTTC.